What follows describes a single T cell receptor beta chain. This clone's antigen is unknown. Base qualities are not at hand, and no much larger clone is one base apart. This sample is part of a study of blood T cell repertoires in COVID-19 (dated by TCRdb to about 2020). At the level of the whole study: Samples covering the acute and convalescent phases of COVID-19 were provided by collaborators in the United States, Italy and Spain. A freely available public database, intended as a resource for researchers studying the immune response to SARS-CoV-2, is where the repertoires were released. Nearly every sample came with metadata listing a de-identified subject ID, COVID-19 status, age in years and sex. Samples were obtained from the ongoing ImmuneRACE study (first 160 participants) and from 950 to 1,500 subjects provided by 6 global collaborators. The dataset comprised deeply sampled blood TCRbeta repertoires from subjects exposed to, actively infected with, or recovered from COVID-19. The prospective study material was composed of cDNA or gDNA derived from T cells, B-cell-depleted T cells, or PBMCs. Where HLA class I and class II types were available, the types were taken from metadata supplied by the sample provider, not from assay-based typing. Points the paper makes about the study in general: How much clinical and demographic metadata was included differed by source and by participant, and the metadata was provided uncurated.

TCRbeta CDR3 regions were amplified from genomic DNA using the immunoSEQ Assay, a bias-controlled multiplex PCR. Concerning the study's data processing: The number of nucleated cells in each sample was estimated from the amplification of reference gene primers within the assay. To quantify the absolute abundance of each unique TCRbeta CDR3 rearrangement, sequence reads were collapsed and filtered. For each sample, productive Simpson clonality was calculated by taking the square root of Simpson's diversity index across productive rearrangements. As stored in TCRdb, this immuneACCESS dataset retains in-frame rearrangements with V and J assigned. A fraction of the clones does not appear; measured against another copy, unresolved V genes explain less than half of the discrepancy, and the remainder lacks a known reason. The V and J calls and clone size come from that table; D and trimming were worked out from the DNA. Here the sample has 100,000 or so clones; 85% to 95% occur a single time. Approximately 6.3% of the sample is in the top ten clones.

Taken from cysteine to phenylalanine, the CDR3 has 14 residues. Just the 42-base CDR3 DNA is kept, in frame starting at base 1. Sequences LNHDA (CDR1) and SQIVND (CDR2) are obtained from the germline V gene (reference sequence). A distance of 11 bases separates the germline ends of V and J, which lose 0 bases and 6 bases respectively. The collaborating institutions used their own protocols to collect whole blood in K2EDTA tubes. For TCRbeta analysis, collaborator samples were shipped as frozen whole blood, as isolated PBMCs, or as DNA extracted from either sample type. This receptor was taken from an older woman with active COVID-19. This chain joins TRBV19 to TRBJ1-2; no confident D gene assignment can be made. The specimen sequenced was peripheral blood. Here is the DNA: TGTGCCAGTAGTATAGATCGAGGGAGCAATGGCTACACCTTC. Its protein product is CASSIDRGSNGYTF.